These 16 T cell receptor beta chains were all obtained from the same sample, sequenced in a study of blood T cell repertoires in COVID-19. Sequenced by immunoSEQ multiplex PCR; TCRdb stores in-frame clones only, minus some. The sample contains over 400,000 clones, about 89% of which appear only once. Sequencing input: peripheral blood. The receptors originated from a woman in her 50s with COVID-19, enrolled during active disease.

The V gene is TRBV3-1 (or the pseudogene TRBV3-2), the J gene TRBJ2-3, with 10 nucleotides matching TRBD2. With V trimmed by 6 bases and J by 2 bases, 8 bases remained unmatched. The CDR3 length is 16 residues. CDR1 is LGHDT and CDR2 is YNNKEL in the germline V gene (reference sequence). This chain's CDR3 is CASSPGTSVYTDTQYF. In DNA, the CDR3 is TGTGCCAGCAGTCCAGGGACTAGCGTCTACACAGATACGCAGTATTTT.

The gene calls are TRBV10-1 and TRBJ1-1; the D is unclear. The germline V gene has CDR1 WNHNN and CDR2 SYGVQD (reference sequence). There are 12 residues in the CDR3. V was clipped by 3 bases and J by 8 bases, with 10 bases between them. DNA for the CDR3: TGCGCCAGCAGTGACGGAGGTACCGAAGCTTTCTTT. Amino acids: CASSDGGTEAFF.

The chain uses TRBV9 and TRBJ1-1, with 8 bases that match TRBD1. From germline, CDR1 is SGDLS and CDR2 YYNGEE. This CDR3 spans 14 amino acids. V gave up 2 bases and J gave up 4 bases; unmatched junction bases: 4. CDR3 sequence reads: CASSVTGVGTEAFF. CDR3 sequence (DNA): TGTGCCAGCAGCGTGACAGGGGTGGGCACTGAAGCTTTCTTT.

V usage is TRBV19 and J usage is TRBJ1-1; D unresolved. The CDR3 has 11 residues. Trimming cost V 7 bases and J 0 bases, with 3 bases left between them. Germline V gene sequence: CDR1 LNHDA, CDR2 SQIVND (reference sequence). The CDR3 spells CASKLNTEAFF. The CDR3 DNA follows: TGTGCCAGTAAGCTGAACACTGAAGCTTTCTTT.

V usage is TRBV9 and J usage is TRBJ2-5; 11 bases agree with TRBD1. Trimming removed 4 bases from V and 1 base from J; junction bases left unmatched: 6. The CDR3 runs to 16 residues. Germline lookup yields CDR1 SGDLS and CDR2 YYNGEE. The CDR3 sequence is CASSPRTGGVQETQYF. The CDR3 DNA reads TGTGCCAGCAGCCCTAGGACAGGGGGCGTCCAAGAGACCCAGTACTTC.

The chain recombines TRBV18 with TRBJ1-1; 7 bases match TRBD1. CDR3 length: 14 amino acids. Germline V gene data show CDR1 as KGHSH and CDR2 as LQKENI. Unmatched junction bases numbered 4, after V lost 1 base and J lost 5 bases. The CDR3 sequence: CASSPQGAYTEAFF. The DNA of the CDR3 is TGTGCCAGCTCACCACAGGGGGCGTATACTGAAGCTTTCTTT.

The rearrangement uses TRBV6-5 and TRBJ2-7; D may be TRBD2 (6 bases). The V end lost 7 bases, the J end lost 2 bases, and 15 bases lay between the germline ends. The CDR3 has 14 residues. Germline values: CDR1 MNHEY, CDR2 SVGAGI. CDR3 in amino acids: CASNTAGSPYEQYF. CDR3 nucleotide sequence: TGTGCCAGCAACACTGCGGGGTCCCCCTACGAGCAGTACTTC.

The chain is built from TRBV5-4 and TRBJ2-5, with D maybe TRBD1 (6 bases). This CDR3 has 16 amino acids. V was clipped by 5 bases and J by 4 bases, with 21 bases between them. Germline CDR1 SGHNT, CDR2 YYREEE (reference sequence). CDR3 coding DNA: TGTGCCAGCAGGAGGGGGAGAGGGGGTGCGAGAGAGACCCAGTACTTC. It yields the protein CASRRGRGGARETQYF.

The chain is built from TRBV30 and TRBJ1-1; 9 bases line up with TRBD1. This CDR3 comprises 14 residues. Germline V gene lookup returns CDR1 GTSNPN and CDR2 SVGIG (reference sequence). V shed 2 bases, J shed 6 bases, and the junction held 7 bases outside the gene matches. The DNA of the CDR3 is TGTGCCTGGAGTCGGGACAGGGTATACCCTGAAGCTTTCTTT. Its translation: CAWSRDRVYPEAFF.

The genes are TRBV5-1 and TRBJ1-2; maybe TRBD1 (6 bases). The CDR3 has 14 residues. V dropped 0 bases and J dropped 4 bases, with 10 bases sitting between them. The germline gives CDR1 SGHRS, CDR2 YFSETQ. The CDR3 reads CASSLGDRSYGYTF. The DNA of the CDR3 is TGCGCCAGCAGCTTGGGAGACAGGTCCTATGGCTACACCTTC.

The V call is TRBV7-3, the J call TRBJ1-1, with 7 bases lining up with TRBD1. The J segment lost 5 bases and the V segment lost 0 bases, leaving 12 bases of the junction unmatched. Germline V gives CDR1 SGHTA, CDR2 FQGTGA. The CDR3 covers 17 residues. The chain's CDR3 is CASSLTGGANGWTEAFF. The CDR3 DNA reads as TGTGCCAGCAGCTTAACAGGGGGCGCGAATGGGTGGACTGAAGCTTTCTTT.

This clone is a singleton in its sample. Other DNA variants within this sample encode the same CDR3. The chain uses TRBV27 and TRBJ2-1; 13 nucleotides agree with TRBD2. CDR1 is MNHEY, CDR2 SMNVEV, per germline (reference sequence). The CDR3 runs to 15 residues. V gave up 3 bases and J gave up 10 bases; unmatched junction bases: 6. As DNA, the CDR3 is TGTGCCAGCAGTTTGGGGACTAGCGGGGCTGGGGAGCAGTTCTTC. Translating gives CASSLGTSGAGEQFF.

The V gene is TRBV15, the J gene TRBJ2-4; D is unclear. In germline, CDR1 is LNHNV, CDR2 YYDKDF (reference sequence). CDR3 size: 15 residues. V was shortened by 4 bases and J by 0 bases, with 10 bases between the two germline ends. The CDR3 here is CATSMKLVAKNIQYF. CDR3 bases: TGTGCCACCAGCATGAAGCTTGTAGCCAAAAACATTCAGTACTTC.

About this clone itself: Additional DNA sequences in this sample encode the identical CDR3. J is TRBJ1-2 and V is TRBV18; 9 nucleotides match TRBD1. The CDR3 loop spans 13 amino acids. V shed 2 bases, J shed 6 bases, and the junction held 1 base outside the gene matches. Germline V gene data show CDR1 as KGHSH and CDR2 as LQKENI. This chain's CDR3 is CASSPRQGDGYTF. Written as DNA, the CDR3 is TGTGCCAGCTCACCAAGACAGGGGGATGGCTACACCTTC.

The chain recombines TRBV3-1 (or the pseudogene TRBV3-2) with TRBJ1-4, with D possibly being TRBD1 (5 bases). This CDR3 has 16 residues. With 4 bases removed from V and 5 bases from J, the gap between germline ends came to 17 bases. Germline values: CDR1 LGHDT, CDR2 YNNKEL (reference sequence). CDR3 in DNA: TGTGCCAGCAGCCCCTGGACAAAGACCAGCAATGAAAAACTGTTTTTT. The encoded protein is CASSPWTKTSNEKLFF.

The chain joins TRBV9 to TRBJ2-3; TRBD1 is a possible D gene (6 bases). The CDR3 loop spans 14 amino acids. From germline, CDR1 is SGDLS and CDR2 YYNGEE. Trimming removed 4 bases at V and 2 bases at J, with 11 bases between. The CDR3 region has the DNA TGTGCCAGCAGCAGTGGACAGAACACAGATACGCAGTATTTT. Protein sequence: CASSSGQNTDTQYF.